One and the same sample provided the 19 T cell receptor beta chains below, sequenced in a study of shared clonotypes between healthy human individuals (dated by TCRdb to the early 2020s). The protocol used for the library was the immunoSEQ multiplex PCR assay. TCRdb limited this immuneACCESS table to in-frame rearrangements with V and J called. A share of clones is missing; checked studies link under half to unresolved V genes, and the rest is unexplained. This sample gives 1,400,000 or so clones in total; approximately 98.5% of them show up just once. Approximately 0.4% of the sample is held by the ten biggest clonotypes. The specimen was naive CD4+ T cells sorted from blood. Interpreted using the paper, the cell subset or site label stands for: CD45RA+ positively selected. Every receptor here comes from a man aged 25-45 years in good health.

Comments on this clone: The sample carries other DNA sequences with the same CDR3. The CDR3 here is CASSQTSTDTQYF. Here the CDR3 DNA reads TGCGCCAGCAGCCAGACTAGCACAGATACGCAGTATTTT. This rearrangement joins TRBV5-1 to TRBJ2-3; D unclear. This CDR3 comprises 13 residues. The V end lost 4 bases, the J end lost 0 bases, and 6 bases lay between the germline ends. Germline V lookup: CDR1 SGHRS, CDR2 YFSETQ.

The V gene is TRBV9, the J gene TRBJ1-2; no firm D call. The CDR3 loop spans 14 amino acids. CDR1 is SGDLS, CDR2 YYNGEE, per germline. V was trimmed by 0 bases and J by 7 bases, leaving 13 bases between them. Here the CDR3 DNA reads TGTGCCAGCAGCGTAGTTTCCGGGCCGGGTGGCTACACCTTC. Translation: CASSVVSGPGGYTF.

In the case of this clone: Other DNA sequences in this specimen translate into the identical CDR3. The chain is built from TRBV5-1 and TRBJ2-5; TRBD2 is a possible D gene (6 bases). CDR1 and CDR2 from the germline V gene are SGHRS and YFSETQ. V gave up 1 base and J gave up 2 bases, with 9 bases separating them. The CDR3 length is 14 residues. The CDR3 bases are TGCGCCAGCAGCTTGTTGGCGGGGCAAGAGACCCAGTACTTC. Residues: CASSLLAGQETQYF.

In the case of this clone: This CDR3 is also generated by other DNA sequences in the sample. This rearrangement joins TRBV19 to TRBJ2-7; a weak D match, TRBD1 (5 bases). The germline CDR1 and CDR2 sequences are LNHDA and SQIVND (reference sequence). The CDR3 is 13 residues long. Trimming removed 4 bases from V and 1 base from J, with 8 bases in between. The CDR3 DNA reads TGTGCCAGTAGTAGACAGCCTTCCTACGAGCAGTACTTC. Translated: CASSRQPSYEQYF.

The V and J genes are TRBV6-1 and TRBJ1-5, with D uncertain. Germline values: CDR1 MNHNS, CDR2 SASEGT. CDR3 size: 15 residues. V was clipped by 4 bases and J by 2 bases, with 12 bases between them. This CDR3 is CASSVGPAGNQPQHF. In DNA form, the CDR3 reads TGTGCCAGCAGTGTCGGGCCGGCCGGCAATCAGCCCCAGCATTTT.

This sequence joins TRBV21-1 and TRBJ2-3; whether TRBD2, the table's D call, matches the DNA was not checked. TRBV21-1 is classified as a pseudogene. The CDR3 consists of 19 residues. The CDR3 spells CASSKPPLRLAASTDTQYF. The CDR3 nucleotides read TGTGCCAGCAGCAAGCCCCCCTTGAGACTAGCGGCGAGCACAGATACGCAGTATTTT.

The chain employs TRBV11-2 and TRBJ2-7; D not certain. The CDR3 consists of 12 residues. The V end lost 3 bases, the J end lost 3 bases, and 6 bases lay between the germline ends. CDR1 and CDR2 (germline): SGHAT, FQNNGV. CDR3 in DNA: TGTGCCAGCAGCTTCCGAATCTACGAGCAGTACTTC. Amino acid sequence: CASSFRIYEQYF.

The rearrangement links TRBV14 to TRBJ2-5; D is undetermined. The CDR3 spans 12 residues. V was clipped by 5 bases and J by 6 bases, with 10 bases between them. Germline V gene data show CDR1 as SGHDN and CDR2 as FVKESK. The chain's CDR3 is CASSKSPQTQYF. As DNA, the CDR3 is TGTGCCAGCAGCAAAAGCCCCCAGACCCAGTACTTC.

This chain connects TRBV10-3 to TRBJ2-5, with 8 nucleotides matching TRBD1. With V trimmed by 7 bases and J by 5 bases, 6 bases remained unmatched. The germline gives CDR1 ENHRY, CDR2 SYGVKD. The CDR3 runs to 13 residues. CDR3 sequence reads: CAIKAGGEETQYF. The CDR3 nucleotides read TGTGCCATCAAGGCAGGGGGCGAGGAGACCCAGTACTTC.

The rearrangement joins TRBV11-2 to TRBJ1-4; D gene ambiguous. This CDR3 has 14 amino acids. Trimming pared 6 bases from V and 0 bases from J, leaving 8 bases between. CDR1 is SGHAT, CDR2 FQNNGV, per germline. The CDR3 DNA reads as TGTGCCAGCAGACTAAGCACAACTAATGAAAAACTGTTTTTT. Translating it yields CASRLSTTNEKLFF.

The chain is built from TRBV5-1 and TRBJ2-1, with D maybe TRBD2 (5 bases). Germline V gene sequence: CDR1 SGHRS, CDR2 YFSETQ. V shed 2 bases and J shed 6 bases, with 15 bases lying between them. The CDR3 sequence is 15 residues long. The chain's CDR3 is CASSFALANINEQFF. CDR3 bases: TGCGCCAGCAGCTTCGCCCTAGCAAATATCAATGAGCAGTTCTTC.

This clone was counted a single time. V is TRBV10-3 and J is TRBJ2-5; a weak D match, TRBD2 (5 bases). Germline values: CDR1 ENHRY, CDR2 SYGVKD. The CDR3 contains 16 residues. The V and J ends lost 0 bases and 5 bases respectively, with 16 bases between them. In nucleotides, the CDR3 is TGTGCCATCAGTGAGTCGACTCGGCGGGTGGGGGAGACCCAGTACTTC. This gives the protein CAISESTRRVGETQYF.

V is TRBV4-3 and J is TRBJ1-2; D not resolved. CDR1 is LGHNA and CDR2 is YSLEER in the germline V gene. This CDR3 contains 15 residues. V was pared by 0 bases and J by 4 bases, with 12 bases between. As DNA, the CDR3 is TGCGCCAGCAGCCAAGAGGGAAGGGAGAGCTATGGCTACACCTTC. It translates to CASSQEGRESYGYTF.

This clone was recorded only once. V and J are TRBV16 and TRBJ1-1; TRBD1 aligns across 7 bases. V gave up 2 bases and J gave up 5 bases; unmatched junction bases: 11. Germline CDR1 is KGHSY and CDR2 is FQNENV. The CDR3 runs to 16 residues. CDR3 protein: CASSQKARQGGTEAFF. The DNA of the CDR3 is TGTGCCAGCAGCCAAAAAGCCCGACAGGGTGGGACTGAAGCTTTCTTT.

The chain uses TRBV19 and TRBJ1-2; D remains ambiguous. Germline V lookup: CDR1 LNHDA, CDR2 SQIVND (reference sequence). The V end was cut by 2 bases, the J end by 0 bases, with 4 bases between. CDR3 length equals 13 residues. The CDR3 DNA follows: TGTGCCAGTAGTATACCTACTAACTATGGCTACACCTTC. This encodes CASSIPTNYGYTF.

A single count supports this clone. This rearrangement joins TRBV10-3 to TRBJ1-2, with TRBD1 matching over 9 bases. Per germline, CDR1 ENHRY and CDR2 SYGVKD. Germline trimming cut 3 bases from V and 8 bases from J; bases unmatched to any gene: 7. The CDR3 extends over 14 amino acids. CDR3 bases: TGTGCCATCAGTGATGACAGGGGGACTGGGGGCTACACCTTC. Translation gives CAISDDRGTGGYTF.

The chain recombines TRBV15 with TRBJ1-2; D remains unclear. This CDR3 is 13 amino acids long. V was trimmed by 5 bases and J by 4 bases, leaving 11 bases between them. CDR1 is LNHNV and CDR2 is YYDKDF in the germline V gene (reference sequence). DNA of the CDR3: TGTGCCACCAGCCGTACGGAAGCCTATGGCTACACCTTC. It yields the protein CATSRTEAYGYTF. Full variable domain (missing parts from reference TRBV15 and TRBJ1-2): DAMVIQNPRYQVTQFGKPVTLSCSQTLNHNVMYWYQQKSSQAPKLLFHYYDKDFNNEADTPDNFQSRRPNTSFCFLDIRSPGLGDTAMYLCATSRTEAYGYTFGSGTRLTVV.

J is TRBJ2-7 and V is TRBV14, with no clear D. Between the trimmed V and J ends, which lost 1 base and 6 bases, there was a span of 13 bases. The CDR3 is 14 residues long. In germline, CDR1 is SGHDN, CDR2 FVKESK. CDR3 region: CASSQARGPSEQYF. The CDR3 DNA reads TGTGCCAGCAGCCAAGCCCGTGGACCCTCCGAGCAGTACTTC.

Written as DNA, the CDR3 is TGTGCCAGCAGCCCTGAAGTTTCAGTTCTCTCTGGGGCCAACGTCCTGACTTTC. Encoded protein: CASSPEVSVLSGANVLTF. The V gene is TRBV5-6, the J gene TRBJ2-6; no reliable D call. The V gene lost 4 bases and the J gene lost 0 bases, with 17 bases spanning the gap. The germline V gene has CDR1 SGHDT and CDR2 YYEEEE. The CDR3 is made up of 18 amino acids.